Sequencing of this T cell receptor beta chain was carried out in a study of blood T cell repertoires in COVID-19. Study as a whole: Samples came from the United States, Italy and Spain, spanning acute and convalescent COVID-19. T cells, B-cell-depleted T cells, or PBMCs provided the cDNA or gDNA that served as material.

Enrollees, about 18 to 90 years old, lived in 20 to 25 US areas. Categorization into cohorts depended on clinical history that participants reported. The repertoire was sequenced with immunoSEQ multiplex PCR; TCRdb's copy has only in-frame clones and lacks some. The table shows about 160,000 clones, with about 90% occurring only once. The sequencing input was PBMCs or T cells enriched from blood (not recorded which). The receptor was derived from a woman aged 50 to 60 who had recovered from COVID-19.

DNA for the CDR3: TGTGCCAGCAGCGTAGCTCACACAGGGACTGGAAACACCATATATTTT. It translates to CASSVAHTGTGNTIYF. The chain carries TRBV9 and TRBJ1-3; tentatively, D is TRBD1 (6 bases). From germline, CDR1 is SGDLS and CDR2 YYNGEE. The CDR3 is 16 residues long. Between the trimmed V and J ends, which lost 0 bases and 2 bases, there was a span of 12 bases. Using reference TRBV9 and TRBJ1-3 for the parts outside the CDR3, the full variable domain is DSGVTQTPKHLITATGQRVTLRCSPRSGDLSVYWYQQSLDQGLQFLIQYYNGEERAKGNILERFSAQQFPDLHSELNLSSLELGDSALYFCASSVAHTGTGNTIYFGEGSWLTVV.